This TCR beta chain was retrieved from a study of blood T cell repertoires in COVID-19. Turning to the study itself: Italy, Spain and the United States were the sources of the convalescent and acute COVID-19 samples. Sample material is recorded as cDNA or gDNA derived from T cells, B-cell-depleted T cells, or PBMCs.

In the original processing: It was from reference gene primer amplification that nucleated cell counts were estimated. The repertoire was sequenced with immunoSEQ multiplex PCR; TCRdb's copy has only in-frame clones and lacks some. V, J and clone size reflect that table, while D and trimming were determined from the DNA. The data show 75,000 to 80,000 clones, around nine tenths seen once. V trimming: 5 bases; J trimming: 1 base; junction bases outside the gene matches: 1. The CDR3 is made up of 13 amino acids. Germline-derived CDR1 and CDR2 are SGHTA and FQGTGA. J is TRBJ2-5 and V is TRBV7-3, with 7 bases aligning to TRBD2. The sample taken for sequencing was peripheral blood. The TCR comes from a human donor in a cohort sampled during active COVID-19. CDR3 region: CASSRGVQETQYF. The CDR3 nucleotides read TGTGCCAGCAGCCGGGGGGTCCAAGAGACCCAGTACTTC.